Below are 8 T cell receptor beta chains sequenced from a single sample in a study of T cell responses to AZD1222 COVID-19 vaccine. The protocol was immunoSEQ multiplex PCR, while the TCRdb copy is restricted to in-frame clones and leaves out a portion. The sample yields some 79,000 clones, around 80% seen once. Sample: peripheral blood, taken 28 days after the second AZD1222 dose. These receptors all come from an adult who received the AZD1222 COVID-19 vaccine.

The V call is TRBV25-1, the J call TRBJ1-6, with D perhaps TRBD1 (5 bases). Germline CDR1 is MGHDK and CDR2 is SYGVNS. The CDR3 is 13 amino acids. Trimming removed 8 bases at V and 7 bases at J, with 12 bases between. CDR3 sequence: CASAWDGNSPLHF. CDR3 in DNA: TGTGCCAGCGCCTGGGACGGGAATTCACCCCTCCACTTT.

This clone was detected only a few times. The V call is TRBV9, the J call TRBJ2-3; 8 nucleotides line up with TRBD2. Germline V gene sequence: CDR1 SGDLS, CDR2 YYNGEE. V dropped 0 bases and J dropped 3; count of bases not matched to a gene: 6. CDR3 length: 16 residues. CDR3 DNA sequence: TGTGCCAGCAGCGTAGAGGGTAGCGGGGCGACAGATACGCAGTATTTT. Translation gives CASSVEGSGATDTQYF.

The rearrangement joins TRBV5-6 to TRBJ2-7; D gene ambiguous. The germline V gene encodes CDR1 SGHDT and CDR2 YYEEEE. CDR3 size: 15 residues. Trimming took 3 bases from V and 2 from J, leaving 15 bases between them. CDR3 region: CASSSTYLQTYEQYF. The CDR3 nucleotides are TGTGCCAGCAGCTCCACATACTTACAAACCTACGAGCAGTACTTC. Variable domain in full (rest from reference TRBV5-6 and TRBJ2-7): DAGVTQSPTHLIKTRGQQVTLRCSPKSGHDTVSWYQQALGQGPQFIFQYYEEEERQRGNFPDRFSGHQFPNYSSELNVNALLLGDSALYLCASSSTYLQTYEQYFGPGTRLTVT.

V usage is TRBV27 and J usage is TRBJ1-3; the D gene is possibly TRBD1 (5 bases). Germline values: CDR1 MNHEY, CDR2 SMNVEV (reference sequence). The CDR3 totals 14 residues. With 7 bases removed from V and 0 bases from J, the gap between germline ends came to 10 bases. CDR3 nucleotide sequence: TGTGCCAGCATGGGGCCGGGCTCTGGAAACACCATATATTTT. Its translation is CASMGPGSGNTIYF.

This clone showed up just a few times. The CDR3 coding sequence is TGTGCCAGCAGCTCGACCCGGGACCCCGACGGCGAGCAGTACTTC. It specifies CASSSTRDPDGEQYF. The chain combines TRBV7-2 with TRBJ2-7, with D perhaps assigned TRBD1 or TRBD2 (5 bases each). V lost 4 bases, J lost 6 bases, and 19 bases lay in between. Germline V gene sequence: CDR1 SGHTA, CDR2 FQGNSA. The length of the CDR3 is 15 residues.

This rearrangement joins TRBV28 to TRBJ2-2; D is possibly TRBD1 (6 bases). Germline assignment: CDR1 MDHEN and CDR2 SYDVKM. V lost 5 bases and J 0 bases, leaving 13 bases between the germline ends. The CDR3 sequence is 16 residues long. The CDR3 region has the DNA TGTGCCAGCAGTCCCCCCAGGGGTACGAACACCGGGGAGCTGTTTTTT. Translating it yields CASSPPRGTNTGELFF. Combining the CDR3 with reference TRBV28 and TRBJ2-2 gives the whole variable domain DVKVTQSSRYLVKRTGEKVFLECVQDMDHENMFWYRQDPGLGLRLIYFSYDVKMKEKGDIPEGYSVSREKKERFSLILESASTNQTSMYLCASSPPRGTNTGELFFGEGSRLTVL.

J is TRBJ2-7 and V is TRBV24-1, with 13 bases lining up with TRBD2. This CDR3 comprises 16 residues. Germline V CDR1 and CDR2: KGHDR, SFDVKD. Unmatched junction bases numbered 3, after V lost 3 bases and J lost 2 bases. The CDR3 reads CATSDTGLAGTYEQYF. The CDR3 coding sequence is TGTGCCACCAGTGATACGGGACTAGCGGGAACCTACGAGCAGTACTTC.

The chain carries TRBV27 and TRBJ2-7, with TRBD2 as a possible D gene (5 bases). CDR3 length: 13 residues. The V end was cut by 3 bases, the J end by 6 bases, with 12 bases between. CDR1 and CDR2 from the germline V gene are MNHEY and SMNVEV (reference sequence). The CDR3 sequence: CASSFPGSGEQYF. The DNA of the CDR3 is TGTGCCAGCAGTTTCCCGGGGTCGGGCGAGCAGTACTTC.